Listed below are T cell receptor beta chains from one sample, sequenced in a study of glioma-infiltrating T cells after dendritic cell vaccination. Produced via immunoSEQ multiplex PCR; TCRdb's table is partial and in-frame only. The data show about 92,000 clones, around 86% seen once. Source: blood, taken before dendritic cell vaccination. The receptor source for this set is a human donor with glioblastoma. Both conserved end residues are part of each CDR3. The order of the fields is clone size, J gene, V gene, D gene, CDR3 DNA, CDR3 protein. A D gene is named only where the DNA matches it firmly. The listing skips clone size in some rows; elsewhere it reads once, few, many or a size class.

clone size: NA
J gene: TRBJ2-3
V gene: TRBV18
D gene: NA
CDR3 DNA: TGTGCCAGCTCACCCCTTTCCCCCACAGATACGCAGTATTTT
CDR3 protein: CASSPLSPTDTQYF

clone size: NA
J gene: TRBJ2-7
V gene: TRBV6-5
D gene: NA
CDR3 DNA: TGTGCCAGCAGTTACCAGGCAGGGCCCCTCTCCTACGAGCAGTACTTC
CDR3 protein: CASSYQAGPLSYEQYF

clone size: NA
J gene: TRBJ2-3
V gene: TRBV7-9
D gene: TRBD2
CDR3 DNA: TGTGCCAGCAGCCGCGGGGGGGCGGAGAGTAGCACAGATACGCAGTATTTT
CDR3 protein: CASSRGGAESSTDTQYF

clone size: once
J gene: TRBJ2-1
V gene: TRBV27
D gene: NA
CDR3 DNA: TGTGCCAGCAGTTTAGGACAACAGACGGAGCAGTTCTTC
CDR3 protein: CASSLGQQTEQFF

clone size: NA
J gene: TRBJ2-2
V gene: TRBV6-1
D gene: NA
CDR3 DNA: TGTGCCAGCATTACCGGGACAAAAACCGGGGAGCTGTTTTTT
CDR3 protein: CASITGTKTGELFF

clone size: NA
J gene: TRBJ2-3
V gene: TRBV5-6
D gene: TRBD1
CDR3 DNA: TGTGCCAGCAGCTTGATTTGGTCGCAGGGGGCAGGAGATACGCAGTATTTT
CDR3 protein: CASSLIWSQGAGDTQYF

clone size: once
J gene: TRBJ2-5
V gene: TRBV15
D gene: NA
CDR3 DNA: TGTGCCACCAGCAGAGATCCGATGGGGAGAGAGACCCAGTACTTC
CDR3 protein: CATSRDPMGRETQYF

clone size: NA
J gene: TRBJ2-3
V gene: TRBV15
D gene: TRBD2
CDR3 DNA: TGTGCCACCAGCGACCATCGACTAGCGGGAAACATGCATACGCAGTATTTT
CDR3 protein: CATSDHRLAGNMHTQYF

clone size: NA
J gene: TRBJ2-7
V gene: TRBV27
D gene: NA
CDR3 DNA: TGTGCCAGCAGTTTATCGAGCCCCCCGGTCGGCTACGAGCAGTACTTC
CDR3 protein: CASSLSSPPVGYEQYF

clone size: NA
J gene: TRBJ2-7
V gene: TRBV5-1
D gene: NA
CDR3 DNA: TGCGCCAGCAGTTTCCAGGGCTACGAGCAGTACTTC
CDR3 protein: CASSFQGYEQYF

clone size: NA
J gene: TRBJ1-5
V gene: TRBV19
D gene: NA
CDR3 DNA: TGTGCCAGTAGTAGGGGGGGAGGAAATCAGCCCCAGCATTTT
CDR3 protein: CASSRGGGNQPQHF

clone size: NA
J gene: TRBJ2-3
V gene: TRBV19
D gene: TRBD2
CDR3 DNA: TGTGCCAGTAGTATCACCGGGACTAGCGGGAGTGATACGCAGTATTTT
CDR3 protein: CASSITGTSGSDTQYF

clone size: NA
J gene: TRBJ2-7
V gene: TRBV7-7
D gene: TRBD2
CDR3 DNA: TGTGCCAGCAGTAGCGGGACCAATTCCTACGAGCAGTACTTC
CDR3 protein: CASSSGTNSYEQYF

clone size: few
J gene: TRBJ2-7
V gene: TRBV5-1
D gene: NA
CDR3 DNA: TGCGCCAGCAGCTTGGGGAGGTCTACTTTAACCTACGAGCAGTACTTC
CDR3 protein: CASSLGRSTLTYEQYF

clone size: NA
J gene: TRBJ2-1
V gene: TRBV9
D gene: TRBD2
CDR3 DNA: TGTGCCAGCAGCGTAGCTGCCGGGACTAGCGGGAGATCCTACAATGAGCAGTTCTTC
CDR3 protein: CASSVAAGTSGRSYNEQFF

clone size: NA
J gene: TRBJ2-5
V gene: TRBV7-9
D gene: TRBD2
CDR3 DNA: TGTGCCAGCAGCTTAGTACTTACGGGAGGAGGAGAGACCCAGTACTTC
CDR3 protein: CASSLVLTGGGETQYF

clone size: NA
J gene: TRBJ1-4
V gene: TRBV7-6
D gene: NA
CDR3 DNA: TGTGCCAGCAGCTCCAGGGGTGGTGAAAAACTGTTTTTT
CDR3 protein: CASSSRGGEKLFF

clone size: NA
J gene: TRBJ1-1
V gene: TRBV6-1
D gene: TRBD1
CDR3 DNA: TGTGCCAGCAGTGAGCGGGGACAGGAAGCTTTCTTT
CDR3 protein: CASSERGQEAFF

clone size: NA
J gene: TRBJ1-5
V gene: TRBV2
D gene: TRBD1
CDR3 DNA: TGTGCCAGCACGAAACAGGGGCGGAATCAGCCCCAGCATTTT
CDR3 protein: CASTKQGRNQPQHF

clone size: NA
J gene: TRBJ2-7
V gene: TRBV29-1
D gene: TRBD2
CDR3 DNA: TGCAGCGTTGGACTAGCGGGAGGGCCCGAGCAGTACTTC
CDR3 protein: CSVGLAGGPEQYF

clone size: NA
J gene: TRBJ2-7
V gene: TRBV5-4
D gene: TRBD2
CDR3 DNA: TGTGCCACATCACGGACTAGCGGGGGATACGAGCAGTACTTC
CDR3 protein: CATSRTSGGYEQYF

clone size: NA
J gene: TRBJ1-1
V gene: TRBV4-1
D gene: NA
CDR3 DNA: TGCGCCAGCAGCCGGGGGGGGTGGGGGAACACTGAAGCTTTCTTT
CDR3 protein: CASSRGGWGNTEAFF

clone size: NA
J gene: TRBJ2-5
V gene: TRBV7-6
D gene: NA
CDR3 DNA: TGTGCCAGCAGCTTACCAGGAGAGACCCAGTACTTC
CDR3 protein: CASSLPGETQYF

clone size: NA
J gene: TRBJ2-1
V gene: TRBV19
D gene: TRBD2
CDR3 DNA: TGTGCCAGTACCCGTAGCGGGAGCTCCTACAATGAGCAGTTCTTC
CDR3 protein: CASTRSGSSYNEQFF

clone size: NA
J gene: TRBJ2-1
V gene: TRBV7-9
D gene: TRBD1
CDR3 DNA: TGTGCCAGCAGCTTGGACAGGGGGGAGGATGAGCAGTTCTTC
CDR3 protein: CASSLDRGEDEQFF

clone size: NA
J gene: TRBJ2-7
V gene: TRBV4-1
D gene: NA
CDR3 DNA: TGCGCCAGCAGCCAAGGCGCGGGGAGCTACGAGCAGTACTTC
CDR3 protein: CASSQGAGSYEQYF

clone size: NA
J gene: TRBJ1-5
V gene: TRBV5-8
D gene: TRBD1
CDR3 DNA: TGTGCCAGCAGCCCGGGACAGGGCCCGAATCAGCCCCAGCATTTT
CDR3 protein: CASSPGQGPNQPQHF